The clone carrying this TCR beta chain was observed a single time. Its cognate antigen is unknown. CDR3 length equals 14 residues. Germline V gene lookup returns CDR1 SEHNR and CDR2 FQNEAQ (reference sequence). The V gene end was trimmed by 6 bases and the J gene end by 4 bases; junction bases not matched to a gene: 7. TCRdb fed the 5' RACE reads into MiXCR, producing one record per CDR3 protein. Here the sample spans 15,000 to 20,000 distinct CDR3 sequences, about a quarter being singletons. The source of the sample is a study of neurological immune-mediated disorders. Study-level points and caveats: No expanded-clone CDR3 amino acid sequence recurred across subjects, suggesting private TCR-beta repertoires. HTLV-1-associated myelopathy displayed the greatest TCR clonal expansion, and multiple sclerosis exhibited the smallest, lower than that of healthy controls.

The chain couples TRBV7-9 to TRBJ2-5, with 8 bases that match TRBD1. This clonotype was obtained from a man in his fifties or sixties with HTLV-1-associated myelopathy (HAM/TSP). Sequenced material: PBMCs. This CDR3 is CASRSGQAPETQYF. The CDR3 DNA reads as TGTGCCAGCAGATCGGGACAGGCCCCAGAGACCCAGTACTTC.